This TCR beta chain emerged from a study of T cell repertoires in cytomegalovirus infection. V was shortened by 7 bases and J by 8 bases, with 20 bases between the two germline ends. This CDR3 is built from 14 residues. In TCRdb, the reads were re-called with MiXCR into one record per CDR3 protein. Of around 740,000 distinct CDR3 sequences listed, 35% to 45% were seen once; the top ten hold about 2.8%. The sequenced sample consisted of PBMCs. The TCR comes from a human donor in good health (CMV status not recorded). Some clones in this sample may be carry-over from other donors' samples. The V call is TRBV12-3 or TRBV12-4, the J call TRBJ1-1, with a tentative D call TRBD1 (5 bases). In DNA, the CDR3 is TGTGCCAGCACCCTCACAGGTCCTCTGGAAGAAGCTTTCTTT. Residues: CASTLTGPLEEAFF.